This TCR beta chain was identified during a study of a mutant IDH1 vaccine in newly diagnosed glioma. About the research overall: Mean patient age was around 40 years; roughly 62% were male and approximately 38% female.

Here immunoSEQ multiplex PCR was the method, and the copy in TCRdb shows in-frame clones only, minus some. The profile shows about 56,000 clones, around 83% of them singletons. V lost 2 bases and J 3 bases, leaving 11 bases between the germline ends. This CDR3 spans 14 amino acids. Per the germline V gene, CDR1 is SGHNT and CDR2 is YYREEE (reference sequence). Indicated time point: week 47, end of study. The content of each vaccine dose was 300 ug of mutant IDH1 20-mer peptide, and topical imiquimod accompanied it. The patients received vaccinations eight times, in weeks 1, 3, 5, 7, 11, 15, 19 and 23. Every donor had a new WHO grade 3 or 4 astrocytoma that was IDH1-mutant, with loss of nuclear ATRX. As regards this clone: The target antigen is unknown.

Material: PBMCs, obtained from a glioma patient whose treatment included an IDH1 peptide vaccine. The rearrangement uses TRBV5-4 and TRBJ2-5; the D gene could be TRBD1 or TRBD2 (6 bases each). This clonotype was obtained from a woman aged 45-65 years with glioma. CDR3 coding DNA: TGTGCCAGCAGCTTCGGAGGGGGGAAAGAGACCCAGTACTTC. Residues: CASSFGGGKETQYF.